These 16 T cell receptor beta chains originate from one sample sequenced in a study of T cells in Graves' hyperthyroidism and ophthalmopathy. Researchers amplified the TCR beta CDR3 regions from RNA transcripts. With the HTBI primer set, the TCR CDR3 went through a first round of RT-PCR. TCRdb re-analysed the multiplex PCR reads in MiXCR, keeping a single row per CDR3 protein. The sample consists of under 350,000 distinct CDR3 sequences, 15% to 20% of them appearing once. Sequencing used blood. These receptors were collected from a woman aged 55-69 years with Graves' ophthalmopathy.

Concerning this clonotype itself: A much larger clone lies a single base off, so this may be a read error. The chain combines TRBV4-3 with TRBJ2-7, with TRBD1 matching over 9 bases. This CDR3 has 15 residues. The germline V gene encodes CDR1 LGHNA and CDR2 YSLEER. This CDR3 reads CTSSLGRDRADEQYF. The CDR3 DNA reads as TGCACCAGCAGCCTAGGGAGGGACAGGGCAGACGAGCAGTACTTC.

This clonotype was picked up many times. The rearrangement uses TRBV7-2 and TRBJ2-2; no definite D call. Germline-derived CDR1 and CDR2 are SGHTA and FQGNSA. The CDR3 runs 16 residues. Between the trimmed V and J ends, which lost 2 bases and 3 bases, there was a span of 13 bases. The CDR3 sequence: CASSLNTVLHTGELFF. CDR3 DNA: TGTGCCAGCAGCTTAAATACGGTCCTCCACACCGGGGAGCTGTTTTTT.

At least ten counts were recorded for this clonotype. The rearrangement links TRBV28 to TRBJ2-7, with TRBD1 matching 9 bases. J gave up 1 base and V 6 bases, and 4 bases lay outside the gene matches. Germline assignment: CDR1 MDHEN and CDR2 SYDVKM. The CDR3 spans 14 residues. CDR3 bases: TGTGCCAGCAGAAGACAGGGGGGTTCCTACGAGCAGTACTTC. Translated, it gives CASRRQGGSYEQYF.

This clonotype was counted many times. The CDR3 spells CASSFLRGDEQYF. The CDR3 bases are TGCGCCAGCAGCTTTCTACGGGGGGACGAGCAGTACTTC. This chain connects TRBV5-1 to TRBJ2-7, with TRBD2 identical over 7 bases. J gave up 5 bases and V 2 bases, and 4 bases lay outside the gene matches. This CDR3 has 13 residues. Germline V gene data show CDR1 as SGHRS and CDR2 as YFSETQ.

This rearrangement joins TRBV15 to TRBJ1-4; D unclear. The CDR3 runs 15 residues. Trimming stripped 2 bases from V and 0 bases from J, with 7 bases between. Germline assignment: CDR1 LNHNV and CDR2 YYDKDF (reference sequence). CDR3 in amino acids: CATSRRSPTNEKLFF. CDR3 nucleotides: TGTGCCACCAGCAGAAGGTCGCCAACTAATGAAAAACTGTTTTTT.

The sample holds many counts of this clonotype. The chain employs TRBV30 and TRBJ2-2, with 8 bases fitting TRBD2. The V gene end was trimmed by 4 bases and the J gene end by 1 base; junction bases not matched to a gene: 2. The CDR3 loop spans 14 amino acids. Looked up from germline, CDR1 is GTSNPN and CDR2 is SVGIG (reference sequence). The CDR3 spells CAWKSGRNTGELFF. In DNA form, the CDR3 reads TGTGCCTGGAAGAGCGGGAGGAACACCGGGGAGCTGTTTTTT.

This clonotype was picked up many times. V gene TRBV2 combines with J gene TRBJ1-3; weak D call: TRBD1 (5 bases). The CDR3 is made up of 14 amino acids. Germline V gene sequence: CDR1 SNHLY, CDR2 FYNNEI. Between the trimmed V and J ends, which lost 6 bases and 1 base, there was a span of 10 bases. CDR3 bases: TGTGCCAGCAGCGTCACAGGTTCTGGAAACACCATATATTTT. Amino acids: CASSVTGSGNTIYF.

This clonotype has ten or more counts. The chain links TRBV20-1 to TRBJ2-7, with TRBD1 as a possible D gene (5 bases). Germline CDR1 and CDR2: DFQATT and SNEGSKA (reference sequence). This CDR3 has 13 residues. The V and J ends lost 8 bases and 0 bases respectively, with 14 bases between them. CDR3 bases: TGCAGTACTACGTGGGGCAGCTCCTACGAGCAGTACTTC. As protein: CSTTWGSSYEQYF.

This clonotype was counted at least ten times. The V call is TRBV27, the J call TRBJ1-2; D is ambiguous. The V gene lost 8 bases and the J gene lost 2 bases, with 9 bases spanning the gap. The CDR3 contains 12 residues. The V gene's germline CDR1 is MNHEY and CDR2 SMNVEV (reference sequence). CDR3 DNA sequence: TGTGCCAGCCGGGCAGGAAACTATGGCTACACCTTC. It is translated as CASRAGNYGYTF.

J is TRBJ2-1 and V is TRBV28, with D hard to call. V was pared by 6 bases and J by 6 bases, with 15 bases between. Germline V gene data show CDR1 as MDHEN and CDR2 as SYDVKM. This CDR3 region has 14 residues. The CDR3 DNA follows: TGTGCCAGCAGCCTTGACTGGAGCCGCAATGAGCAGTTCTTC. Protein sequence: CASSLDWSRNEQFF.

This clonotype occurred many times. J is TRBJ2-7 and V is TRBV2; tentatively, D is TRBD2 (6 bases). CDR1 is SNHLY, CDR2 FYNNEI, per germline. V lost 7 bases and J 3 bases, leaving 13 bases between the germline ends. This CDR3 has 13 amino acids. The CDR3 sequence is CASNPFGSYEQYF. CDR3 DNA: TGTGCCAGCAACCCGTTCGGGAGCTACGAGCAGTACTTC.

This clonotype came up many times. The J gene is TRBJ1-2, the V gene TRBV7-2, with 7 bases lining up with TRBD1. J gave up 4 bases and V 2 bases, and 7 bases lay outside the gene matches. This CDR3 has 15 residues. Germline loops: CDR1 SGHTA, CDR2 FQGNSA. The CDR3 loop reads CASSLSAGGAYGYTF. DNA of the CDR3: TGTGCCAGCAGCTTATCGGCAGGGGGTGCCTATGGCTACACCTTC.

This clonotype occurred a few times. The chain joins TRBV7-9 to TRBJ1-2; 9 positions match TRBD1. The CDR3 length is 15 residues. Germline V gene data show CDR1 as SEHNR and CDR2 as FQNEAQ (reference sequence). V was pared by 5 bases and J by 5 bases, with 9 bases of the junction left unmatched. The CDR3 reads CASSRQTGQGYGYTF. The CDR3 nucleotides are TGTGCCAGCAGCCGCCAAACGGGACAGGGATATGGCTACACCTTC.

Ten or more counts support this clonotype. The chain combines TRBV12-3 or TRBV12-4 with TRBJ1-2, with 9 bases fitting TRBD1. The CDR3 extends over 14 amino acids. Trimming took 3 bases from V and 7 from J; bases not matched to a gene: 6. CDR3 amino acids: CASSFDRGKGGYTF. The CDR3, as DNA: TGTGCCAGCAGTTTTGACAGGGGGAAAGGTGGCTACACCTTC.

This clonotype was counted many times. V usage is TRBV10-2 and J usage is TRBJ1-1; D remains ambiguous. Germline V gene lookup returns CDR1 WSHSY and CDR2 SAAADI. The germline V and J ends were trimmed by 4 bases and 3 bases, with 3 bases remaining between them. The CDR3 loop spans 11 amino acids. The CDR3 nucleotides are TGCGCCAGCAGTGTCGACACTGAAGCTTTCTTT. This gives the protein CASSVDTEAFF.

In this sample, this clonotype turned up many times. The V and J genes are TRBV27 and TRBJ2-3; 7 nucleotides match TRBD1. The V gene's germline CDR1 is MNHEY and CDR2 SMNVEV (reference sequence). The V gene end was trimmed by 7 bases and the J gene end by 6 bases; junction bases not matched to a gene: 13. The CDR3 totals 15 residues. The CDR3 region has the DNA TGTGCCAGCACCCCAGGGGGACGGCGTGTGGATACGCAGTATTTT. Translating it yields CASTPGGRRVDTQYF.